Each of the 8 T cell receptor beta chains below was sequenced from the same sample in a study of breast tumors, draining lymph nodes, adjacent tissues. The lymph nodes were axillary draining lymph nodes from breast cancer patients. TCRdb itself ran the multiplex PCR reads through MiXCR, one entry per CDR3 protein. The table lists under 110,000 distinct CDR3 sequences, about 30% of them singletons. Sequencing was carried out using axillary lymph node tissue. The receptors originated from a female donor with breast cancer. Some clones in this sample may be carry-over from other donors' samples.

The chain combines TRBV5-1 with TRBJ2-7, with D maybe TRBD1 (6 bases). CDR1 SGHRS and CDR2 YFSETQ come from the germline V gene. V lost 0 bases to trimming and J lost 6 bases, with 13 bases between them. The CDR3 is 14 amino acids. This CDR3 reads CASSLVPGAVEQYF. As DNA, the CDR3 is TGCGCCAGCAGCTTGGTTCCAGGGGCGGTCGAGCAGTACTTC.

The chain has TRBV2 and TRBJ2-7; the match to TRBD2 covers 7 bases. The CDR3 runs 15 residues. J lost 3 bases, V lost 7 bases, and 12 bases had no gene match. Germline assignment: CDR1 SNHLY and CDR2 FYNNEI. In nucleotides, the CDR3 is TGTGCCAGCACCTTGGGGTCGGGGACTATCTACGAGCAGTACTTC. It encodes CASTLGSGTIYEQYF.

This clonotype was seen at least ten times. The CDR3 protein is CASSPPPSDTQYF. CDR3 DNA sequence: TGTGCCAGCAGCCCCCCCCCGTCAGATACGCAGTATTTT. J is TRBJ2-3 and V is TRBV7-9, with D unclear. The CDR3 is made up of 13 amino acids. CDR1 SEHNR and CDR2 FQNEAQ come from the germline V gene (reference sequence). The V end lost 5 bases, the J end lost 4 bases, and 10 bases lay between the germline ends.

This clonotype was detected many times. The chain employs TRBV4-2 and TRBJ2-2; 11 bases map to TRBD2. Germline values: CDR1 LGHNA, CDR2 YNFKEQ. After removal of 1 base from V and 6 bases from J, the junction contained 10 bases not matched to a gene. CDR3 length equals 18 residues. CDR3 DNA sequence: TGTGCCAGCAGCCAAGCGGGGATAACTAGCGGGGGTGCCGGGGAGCTGTTTTTT. Translating gives CASSQAGITSGGAGELFF.

This clonotype appeared many times. CDR3: CASSLSLGQGAYEQYF. For the CDR3, the DNA is TGTGCCAGCAGTCTCTCTTTGGGACAGGGGGCCTACGAGCAGTACTTC. V gene TRBV27 combines with J gene TRBJ2-7; 11 bases align to TRBD1. Trimming removed 5 bases from V and 2 bases from J; junction bases left unmatched: 8. The CDR3 is made up of 16 amino acids. Germline loops: CDR1 MNHEY, CDR2 SMNVEV (reference sequence).

About this clonotype: Just one base apart from a much larger clone, this may be a read error. The chain couples TRBV7-9 to TRBJ1-1; D is perhaps TRBD1 (5 bases). V lost 3 bases and J 6 bases, leaving 11 bases between the germline ends. The length of the CDR3 is 13 residues. Looked up from germline, CDR1 is SEHNR and CDR2 is FQNEAQ (reference sequence). The CDR3 DNA follows: TGTGCCAGCAGCTTGTTTTCGGGGGCTGAAGCTTTCTTT. It specifies CASSLFSGAEAFF.

J is TRBJ2-7 and V is TRBV19; 9 positions agree with TRBD1. The ends lost 4 bases at V and 6 bases at J; junction bases unmatched: 7. The germline CDR1 and CDR2 sequences are LNHDA and SQIVND (reference sequence). CDR3 length equals 14 residues. The DNA for the CDR3 is TGTGCCAGTAGTACCCCGGGACAGGGAGGCGAGCAGTACTTC. Translating it yields CASSTPGQGGEQYF.

The table lists this clonotype with many counts. This chain links TRBV7-9 with TRBJ2-2; D is uncertain. V was pared by 4 bases and J by 5 bases, with 8 bases between. The germline V gene encodes CDR1 SEHNR and CDR2 FQNEAQ (reference sequence). This CDR3 has 13 amino acids. CDR3 residues: CASSSKSTGELFF. DNA for the CDR3: TGTGCCAGCAGCTCAAAGAGTACCGGGGAGCTGTTTTTT.